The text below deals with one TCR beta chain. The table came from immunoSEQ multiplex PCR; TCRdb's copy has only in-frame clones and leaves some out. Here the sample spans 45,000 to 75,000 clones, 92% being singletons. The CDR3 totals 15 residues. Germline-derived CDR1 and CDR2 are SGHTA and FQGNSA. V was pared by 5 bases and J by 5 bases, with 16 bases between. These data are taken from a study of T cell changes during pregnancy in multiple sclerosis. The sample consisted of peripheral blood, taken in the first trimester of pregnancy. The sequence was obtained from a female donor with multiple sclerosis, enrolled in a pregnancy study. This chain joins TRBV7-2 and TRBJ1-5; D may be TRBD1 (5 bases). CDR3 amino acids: CASSDGRAFYQPQHF. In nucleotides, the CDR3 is TGTGCCAGCAGCGACGGCAGGGCTTTCTATCAGCCCCAGCATTTT.